This entry concerns a single T cell receptor (beta chain). This entry is derived from a study of B cell selection in AIRE deficiency. The table came from immunoSEQ multiplex PCR; TCRdb's copy has only in-frame clones and leaves some out. The table includes about 14,000 clones, just over 90% detected once. Regulatory T cells were sorted as CD4+CD25hiCD127low/negative. This receptor was taken from a human donor with AIRE deficiency. Sequenced sample: Tregs sorted from PBMCs.

The DNA of the CDR3 is TGCGCCAGCAGGTTTGAGGGAGGCAATCAGCCCCAGCATTTT. Residues: CASRFEGGNQPQHF. The gene calls are TRBV5-1 and TRBJ1-5; D unclear. Deletions cut 5 bases from V and 2 bases from J, with 11 bases between. Germline V gene sequence: CDR1 SGHRS, CDR2 YFSETQ. The CDR3 totals 14 residues. The full variable domain, in which reference TRBV5-1 and TRBJ1-5 provide the parts outside the CDR3, is KAGVTQTPRYLIKTRGQQVTLSCSPISGHRSVSWYQQTPGQGLQFLFEYFSETQRNKGNFPGRFSGRQFSNSRSEMNVSTLELGDSALYLCASRFEGGNQPQHFGDGTRLSIL.